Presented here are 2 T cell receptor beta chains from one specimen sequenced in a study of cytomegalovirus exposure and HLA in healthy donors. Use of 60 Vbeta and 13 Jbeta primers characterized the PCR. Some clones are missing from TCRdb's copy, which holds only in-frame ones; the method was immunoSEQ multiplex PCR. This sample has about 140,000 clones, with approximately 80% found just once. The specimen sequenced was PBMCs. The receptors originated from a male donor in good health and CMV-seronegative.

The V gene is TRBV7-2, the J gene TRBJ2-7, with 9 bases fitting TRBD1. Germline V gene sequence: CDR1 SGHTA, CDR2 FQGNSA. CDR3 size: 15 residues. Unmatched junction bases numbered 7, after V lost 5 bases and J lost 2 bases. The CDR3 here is CASSVTRDRAYEQYF. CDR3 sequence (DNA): TGTGCCAGCAGCGTGACCCGGGACAGGGCCTACGAGCAGTACTTC.

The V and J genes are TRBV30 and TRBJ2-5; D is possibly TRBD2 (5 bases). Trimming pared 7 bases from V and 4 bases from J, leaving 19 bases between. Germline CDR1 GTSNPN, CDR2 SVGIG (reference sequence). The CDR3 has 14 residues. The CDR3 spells CAYSDLSGGETQYF. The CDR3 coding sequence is TGTGCCTACTCAGACCTTTCTGGAGGAGAGACCCAGTACTTC.